The next 22 T cell receptor beta chains were all read from a single sample in a study of vaccination effects on CD4 cells after COVID-19. Their specific antigens are unknown. Sequencing was preceded by expansion of antigen-specific CD4+ T cells with viral peptide pools in the ViraFEST assay. The authors isolated CD4+ T cells after less than eleven days of culture. The individual was infected with SARS-CoV-2 between March and December 2020, as confirmed by PCR. Each participant received a vaccine that was either BNT162b2 or mRNA-1273, given as two doses. Sequenced by immunoSEQ multiplex PCR; TCRdb stores in-frame clones only, minus some. In the table there are about 17,000 clones, nearly 75% of which are singletons. Sequences were derived from CD4+ T cells from PBMCs cultured with SARS-CoV-2 spike peptides, sampled after COVID-19 vaccination. The receptors derive from a human donor who had a prior SARS-CoV-2 infection.

The chain recombines TRBV5-4 with TRBJ1-6; 9 positions agree with TRBD1. With 7 bases clipped from V and 5 bases from J, the junction kept 4 bases outside the gene matches. This CDR3 region has 14 residues. The germline V gene has CDR1 SGHNT and CDR2 YYREEE (reference sequence). The CDR3 spells CASGTGSNNSPLHF. CDR3 DNA sequence: TGTGCCAGCGGGACAGGGAGCAATAATTCACCCCTCCACTTT.

V gene TRBV21-1 combines with J gene TRBJ1-1; the D segment call TRBD1 is taken from the table without a DNA check. TRBV21-1 is a recognized pseudogene. The CDR3 has 19 amino acids. DNA of the CDR3: TGTGCCAGCAGCAAAGGCGCGAAAAGGGGACACAGGGGACCAACTGAAGCTTTCTTT. This codes for CASSKGAKRGHRGPTEAFF.

The chain is built from TRBV18 and TRBJ2-1, with 7 bases lining up with TRBD2. This CDR3 comprises 20 residues. The V gene end was trimmed by 8 bases and the J gene end by 8 bases; junction bases not matched to a gene: 30. Germline CDR1 is KGHSH and CDR2 is LQKENI. CDR3 sequence (DNA): TGTGCCAGCCCGAGGCCCGGGACTGAGAGGACTAGAGGGGATGGGGATGAGCAGTTCTTC. Its protein is CASPRPGTERTRGDGDEQFF.

The gene calls are TRBV5-4 and TRBJ2-5, with 8 bases fitting TRBD2. The CDR3 spans 14 residues. The trim removed 7 bases at V and 7 bases at J, leaving 12 bases unmatched. Germline-derived CDR1 and CDR2 are SGHNT and YYREEE (reference sequence). This CDR3 is CASGVAGIPGTQYF. Written as DNA, the CDR3 is TGTGCCAGCGGTGTAGCGGGGATCCCCGGGACCCAGTACTTC.

This clone was picked up one time. This chain connects TRBV12-3 or TRBV12-4 to TRBJ1-1; D perhaps matches TRBD1 (6 bases). Trimming cost V 8 bases and J 7 bases, with 17 bases left between them. The CDR3 has 13 amino acids. CDR3 in amino acids: CASDTGGRSEAFF. As DNA, the CDR3 is TGTGCCAGCGATACGGGGGGGCGGAGTGAAGCTTTCTTT.

The rearrangement joins TRBV5-1 to TRBJ1-2; D might be TRBD1 (6 bases). V gave up 4 bases and J gave up 4 bases, with 17 bases separating them. CDR3 length: 15 amino acids. Per the germline V gene, CDR1 is SGHRS and CDR2 is YFSETQ. CDR3 sequence: CASSADRPPLYGYTF. The CDR3 DNA sequence: TGCGCCAGCAGCGCCGACAGGCCTCCTCTCTATGGCTACACCTTC.

The table lists this clone with a few counts. This rearrangement joins TRBV19 to TRBJ2-7; the D gene could be TRBD1 or TRBD2 (5 bases each). The CDR3 contains 14 residues. Germline V lookup: CDR1 LNHDA, CDR2 SQIVND (reference sequence). Trimming pared 6 bases from V and 0 bases from J, leaving 12 bases between. The CDR3 reads CASRGTGNSYEQYF. The CDR3 region has the DNA TGTGCCAGTAGGGGGACGGGAAACTCCTACGAGCAGTACTTC.

The genes are TRBV5-1 and TRBJ2-7, with TRBD2 matching 13 bases. The CDR3 runs to 15 residues. Germline V lookup: CDR1 SGHRS, CDR2 YFSETQ. J was trimmed by 0 bases and V by 5 bases; bases with no gene match: 2. This CDR3 reads CASRGLAGSSYEQYF. The CDR3 coding sequence is TGCGCCAGCAGGGGACTAGCGGGGTCCTCCTACGAGCAGTACTTC.

The rearrangement joins TRBV6-5 to TRBJ1-4, with D possibly matching TRBD1 (5 bases). Germline lookup yields CDR1 MNHEY and CDR2 SVGAGI. Deletions cut 5 bases from V and 4 bases from J, with 11 bases between. This CDR3 contains 14 residues. CDR3 DNA sequence: TGTGCCAGCAGTACAGGACGGGATAATGAAAAACTGTTTTTT. It encodes CASSTGRDNEKLFF.

The gene calls are TRBV3-1 (or the pseudogene TRBV3-2) and TRBJ2-5, with a possible D match to TRBD1 (5 bases). Trimming pared 1 base from V and 5 bases from J, leaving 17 bases between. The CDR3 contains 16 residues. The germline gives CDR1 LGHDT, CDR2 YNNKEL (reference sequence). The CDR3 loop reads CASSQGVDSPRETQYF. The CDR3 bases are TGTGCCAGCAGCCAAGGAGTAGACAGTCCCCGGGAGACCCAGTACTTC.

The V gene is TRBV5-4, the J gene TRBJ2-3; the D gene is possibly TRBD1 (6 bases). V lost 7 bases and J 0 bases, leaving 9 bases between the germline ends. Germline V CDR1 and CDR2: SGHNT, YYREEE (reference sequence). The CDR3 runs to 13 residues. CDR3 DNA sequence: TGTGCCAGCCGGACAGAGAGCACAGATACGCAGTATTTT. Amino acids: CASRTESTDTQYF.

In this sample, this clone is medium-sized (0.01 to 0.1%). The gene calls are TRBV5-4 and TRBJ2-6; D is uncertain. The germline V and J ends were trimmed by 1 base and 0 bases, with 8 bases remaining between them. In germline, CDR1 is SGHNT, CDR2 YYREEE (reference sequence). The CDR3 is made up of 16 amino acids. In nucleotides, the CDR3 is TGTGCCAGCAGCTTGTTAATCGGCTCTGGGGCCAACGTCCTGACTTTC. Translation gives CASSLLIGSGANVLTF.

This clone was seen a handful of times. CDR3: CASSQDPGGTEGSYEQYF. CDR3 DNA: TGCGCCAGCAGCCAAGATCCCGGAGGGACAGAGGGATCCTACGAGCAGTACTTC. The chain joins TRBV4-3 to TRBJ2-7; tentative D call: TRBD1 (7 bases). Germline V CDR1 and CDR2: LGHNA, YSLEER. V lost 0 bases, J lost 1 base, and 19 bases lay in between. This CDR3 is built from 18 residues.

The gene calls are TRBV9 and TRBJ1-6, with TRBD1 matching over 8 bases. This CDR3 is built from 15 residues. From germline, CDR1 is SGDLS and CDR2 YYNGEE. Trimming cost V 4 bases and J 9 bases; bases outside gene matches: 9. CDR3 amino acids: CASSPHTGGASPLHF. The CDR3 nucleotides are TGTGCCAGCAGCCCGCACACAGGGGGTGCTTCACCCCTCCACTTT.

This clone was found once. V gene TRBV3-1 (or the pseudogene TRBV3-2) combines with J gene TRBJ2-3; 11 positions agree with TRBD2. This CDR3 contains 15 residues. The V gene's germline CDR1 is LGHDT and CDR2 YNNKEL (reference sequence). V dropped 2 bases and J dropped 12; count of bases not matched to a gene: 10. CDR3 sequence: CASSQRTSLAGVQYF. In nucleotides, the CDR3 is TGTGCCAGCAGCCAAAGGACATCACTAGCGGGAGTACAGTATTTT.

The chain joins TRBV5-1 to TRBJ1-1; D might be TRBD1 (5 bases). Germline CDR1 reads SGHRS; CDR2 reads YFSETQ. Trimming cost V 4 bases and J 1 base, with 11 bases left between them. The CDR3 is 14 residues long. CDR3 residues: CASSIMQGNTEAFF. CDR3 bases: TGCGCCAGCAGCATTATGCAGGGGAACACTGAAGCTTTCTTT.

The V call is TRBV4-2, the J call TRBJ2-1, with D maybe TRBD2 (6 bases). This CDR3 region has 15 residues. Germline-derived CDR1 and CDR2 are LGHNA and YNFKEQ. V shed 0 bases and J shed 9 bases, with 15 bases lying between them. CDR3 coding DNA: TGTGCCAGCAGCCAAGAGGTGGAGGGGTGGCGTGAGCAGTTCTTC. Encoded protein: CASSQEVEGWREQFF.

The chain is built from TRBV5-6 and TRBJ2-7; 8 bases match TRBD1. J gave up 3 bases and V 1 base, and 3 bases lay outside the gene matches. Germline V gene sequence: CDR1 SGHDT, CDR2 YYEEEE. The CDR3 has 14 residues. The CDR3 here is CASSLIGQGYEQYF. Written as DNA, the CDR3 is TGTGCCAGCAGCTTGATCGGACAGGGCTACGAGCAGTACTTC.

The rearrangement uses TRBV23-1 and TRBJ2-1, with 10 bases aligning to TRBD2. TRBV23-1 is designated an ORF whose function remains uncertain. The CDR3 runs 14 residues. V dropped 4 bases and J dropped 8; count of bases not matched to a gene: 5. In DNA, the CDR3 is TGCGCCAGCAGTCGGCTAGCGGGAGTTTATGAGCAGTTCTTC. It specifies CASSRLAGVYEQFF.

The V gene is TRBV9, the J gene TRBJ2-5, with 8 bases lining up with TRBD2. CDR3 size: 14 residues. Germline loops: CDR1 SGDLS, CDR2 YYNGEE. V gave up 4 bases and J gave up 3 bases; unmatched junction bases: 5. This chain's CDR3 is CASSPGLAEETQYF. CDR3 DNA: TGTGCCAGCAGCCCCGGACTAGCTGAAGAGACCCAGTACTTC. The whole variable domain, filled in from reference TRBV9 and TRBJ2-5, reads DSGVTQTPKHLITATGQRVTLRCSPRSGDLSVYWYQQSLDQGLQFLIQYYNGEERAKGNILERFSAQQFPDLHSELNLSSLELGDSALYFCASSPGLAEETQYFGPGTRLLVL.

Only one count was recorded for this clone. The chain couples TRBV18 to TRBJ2-5; no firm D call. In germline, CDR1 is KGHSH, CDR2 LQKENI. This CDR3 comprises 13 residues. Trimming pared 5 bases from V and 1 base from J, leaving 8 bases between. The CDR3 sequence is CASSVIVQETQYF. CDR3 nucleotide sequence: TGTGCCAGCTCAGTTATCGTCCAAGAGACCCAGTACTTC.

The chain has TRBV20-1 and TRBJ1-1; D unresolved. V lost 5 bases, J lost 5 bases, and 12 bases lay in between. This CDR3 is built from 12 residues. Germline V gene lookup returns CDR1 DFQATT and CDR2 SNEGSKA (reference sequence). The CDR3, as DNA: TGCAGTGCTGGTGGTTTGGGTACTGAAGCTTTCTTT. Protein product: CSAGGLGTEAFF.